This T cell receptor (beta chain) was captured in a study of OX40 agonist ivuxolimab in advanced cancers. Turning to the overall study: Ivuxolimab, which targeted the costimulatory receptor OX40 (CD134), was an agonistic, fully human IgG2 monoclonal antibody. Of the roughly 51 patients in dose escalation, about 20 had hepatocellular carcinoma, some 15 had melanoma, 9 had renal cell carcinoma and 9 had head and neck cancer. The paper covers the monotherapy dose-escalation part of the phase I ivuxolimab trial, which included N ≈ 52 patients. The purpose of peripheral TCRbeta sequencing was to test whether ivuxolimab changed TCR sequence diversity and led to clonal T-cell expansion. Prior anti-PD-1, anti-PD-L1 or anti-CTLA-4 therapy was permitted, and checkpoint inhibitors had been received by less than 45% of dose-escalation patients. Partial responses occurred in three dose-escalation patients: two with cutaneous melanoma and one with hepatocellular carcinoma. The dose-escalation cohort was roughly 87% male with a mean age of about 65 years, ranging from roughly 20 to 80. Intravenous ivuxolimab was administered to patients every 2 weeks at six dose levels: 0.01, 0.1, 0.3, 1.5, 3 and 10 mg/kg.

Between the V and J ends, shortened by 4 bases and 5 bases respectively, the junction contains 14 bases. CDR1 MNHEY and CDR2 SMNVEV were looked up in the germline V gene (reference sequence). The CDR3 sequence holds 14 residues, the cysteine and phenylalanine included. Just the 42-base CDR3 DNA is kept, in frame starting at base 1. To sequence the TCRbeta CDR3 region, genomic DNA was isolated from the sorted cells. The immunoSEQ Assay was used for sequencing of TCRbeta CDR3 regions. Entries here come from immuneACCESS through TCRdb and include only in-frame sequences with V and J called. Some clones fail to appear in such tables; in the studies checked, an unresolved V gene covers under half of the shortfall, and the cause of the remainder is unknown. The sample table contains over 15,000 clones; only one count was recorded for 77% of them. Jointly, the top ten make up under 15% of the sample. The paper's findings and limits, for the study overall: After ivuxolimab, CD8+ T cells had more expanded clones than CD4+ T cells on average. The antigen specificity of the clonally expanded peripheral T cells was not determined. Low levels of normalized T-cell clonal expansion were also seen in some patients who did not respond. In partial responders in the 0.1-3.0 mg/kg groups, normalized peripheral clonal expansion was found to be among the lowest, especially among CD8+ T cells. At doses from 0.1 to 3.0 mg/kg, clonal expansion was seen in both CD4+ and CD8+ blood T cells between baseline and week 6.

On this clone: Its antigen is unknown. No much larger clone exists at a distance of one base, and base qualities are not known.

Patients with autoimmune disease history or receiving systemic immunosuppression were excluded from the trial. Peripheral blood for TCR sequencing was collected from all dose cohorts at baseline, on cycle 4 day 1, and on cycle 7 day 1. The samples were taken from a phase I, first-in-human, multicenter, open-label dose-escalation trial of ivuxolimab. Adults with locally advanced or metastatic head and neck squamous cell, hepatocellular, melanoma or renal cell carcinoma were enrolled in the trial. Before TCR sequencing, CD4+ T cells and CD8+ T cells from peripheral blood were sorted into separate populations.

The TCR originated in an adult with an advanced solid tumor such as melanoma, head and neck, liver or kidney cancer. Rearrangement joined TRBV27 to TRBJ2-5; TRBD2 is a weak D gene call, 6 bases matching. The material sequenced was CD4+ or CD8+ T cells sorted from blood, taken in a trial of the OX40 agonist ivuxolimab. The bases are TGTGCCAGCAGTTCCGTCGGAGGGGATGAGACCCAGTACTTC. This encodes CASSSVGGDETQYF.